The rows below give T cell receptor beta chains drawn from one sample of a study of Graves' ophthalmopathy and Graves' hyperthyroidism. MiXCR was run by TCRdb on the multiplex PCR reads, yielding one entry per CDR3 protein. The table lists hundreds of thousands of distinct CDR3 sequences, 21% of them singletons. Specimen: peripheral blood. The source is a woman younger than 35 with stable Graves' hyperthyroidism. Each CDR3 is given with its conserved first and last residue. The D gene is left open where the match is weak. Rows give clone size only sometimes, using once, few, many, or a class for an expanded clone.

d_call: -
j_call: TRBJ2-2
v_call: TRBV20-1
clone_size: -
cdr3_aa: CSASPMWDNTGELFF
cdr3_nt: TGCAGTGCTAGCCCCATGTGGGACAACACCGGGGAGCTGTTTTTT

d_call: -
j_call: TRBJ1-2
v_call: TRBV27
clone_size: many
cdr3_aa: CASRGTGPDYGYTF
cdr3_nt: TGTGCCAGCAGAGGTACCGGGCCGGACTATGGCTACACCTTC

d_call: -
j_call: TRBJ2-2
v_call: TRBV11-2
clone_size: many
cdr3_aa: CASSSAGELFF
cdr3_nt: TGTGCCAGCAGCTCTGCCGGGGAGCTGTTTTTT

d_call: -
j_call: TRBJ1-1
v_call: TRBV20-1
clone_size: -
cdr3_aa: CSARDIGRSGTEAFF
cdr3_nt: TGCAGTGCTAGAGATATTGGTAGGTCGGGCACTGAAGCTTTCTTT

d_call: -
j_call: TRBJ1-5
v_call: TRBV6-1
clone_size: many
cdr3_aa: CASSALGGRQPQHF
cdr3_nt: TGTGCCAGCAGTGCCCTTGGGGGTCGACAGCCCCAGCATTTT

d_call: -
j_call: TRBJ1-5
v_call: TRBV20-1
clone_size: -
cdr3_aa: CSAPSGPRNQPQHF
cdr3_nt: TGCAGTGCTCCCTCCGGGCCCAGAAATCAGCCCCAGCATTTT

d_call: -
j_call: TRBJ1-2
v_call: TRBV11-2
clone_size: many
cdr3_aa: CASSYVPGRGAHGYTF
cdr3_nt: TGTGCCAGCAGCTACGTCCCGGGACGGGGGGCGCATGGCTACACCTTC

d_call: TRBD1
j_call: TRBJ2-4
v_call: TRBV10-3
clone_size: many
cdr3_aa: CAISEGGQGAKNIQYF
cdr3_nt: TGTGCCATCAGTGAAGGGGGACAGGGTGCCAAAAACATTCAGTACTTC

d_call: TRBD2
j_call: TRBJ2-5
v_call: TRBV27
clone_size: many
cdr3_aa: CASSLVGAGDETQYF
cdr3_nt: TGTGCCAGCAGTTTGGTCGGAGCGGGGGATGAGACCCAGTACTTC

d_call: -
j_call: TRBJ2-7
v_call: TRBV18
clone_size: many
cdr3_aa: CASSLNGQTYEQYF
cdr3_nt: TGTGCCAGCTCACTCAATGGACAGACCTACGAGCAGTACTTC

d_call: -
j_call: TRBJ2-7
v_call: TRBV11-2
clone_size: -
cdr3_aa: CASSSFWDGSYYEQYF
cdr3_nt: TGTGCCAGCAGCTCCTTTTGGGACGGAAGCTACTACGAGCAGTACTTC

d_call: TRBD1
j_call: TRBJ2-6
v_call: TRBV15
clone_size: few
cdr3_aa: CATSRGDRDTEAF
cdr3_nt: TGTGCCACCAGCAGAGGGGACAGGGACACTGAAGCTTTC

d_call: TRBD2
j_call: TRBJ2-5
v_call: TRBV20-1
clone_size: many
cdr3_aa: CSAPGLAGSPDETQYF
cdr3_nt: TGCAGTGCTCCGGGACTAGCGGGATCTCCTGACGAGACCCAGTACTTC

d_call: -
j_call: TRBJ2-4
v_call: TRBV2
clone_size: many
cdr3_aa: CASSIQSKNIQYF
cdr3_nt: TGTGCCAGCAGTATACAGTCGAAAAACATTCAGTACTTC

d_call: TRBD2
j_call: TRBJ2-7
v_call: TRBV27
clone_size: once
cdr3_aa: CASSSLAGPDWEQYF
cdr3_nt: TGTGCCAGCAGTTCACTAGCGGGACCGGATTGGGAGCAGTACTTC

d_call: TRBD2
j_call: TRBJ2-2
v_call: TRBV7-3
clone_size: -
cdr3_aa: CASSPAGGRNTGELFF
cdr3_nt: TGTGCCAGCAGTCCTGCTGGCGGGAGGAACACCGGGGAGCTGTTTTTT

d_call: -
j_call: TRBJ2-2
v_call: TRBV11-2
clone_size: -
cdr3_aa: CASSLVKISTPEQAGELFF
cdr3_nt: TGTGCCAGCAGCTTAGTTAAAATTAGTACGCCCGAACAGGCCGGGGAGCTGTTTTTT

d_call: -
j_call: TRBJ2-2
v_call: TRBV7-3
clone_size: many
cdr3_aa: CASSLLIGTGELFF
cdr3_nt: TGTGCCAGCAGCTTATTAATTGGCACCGGGGAGCTGTTTTTT